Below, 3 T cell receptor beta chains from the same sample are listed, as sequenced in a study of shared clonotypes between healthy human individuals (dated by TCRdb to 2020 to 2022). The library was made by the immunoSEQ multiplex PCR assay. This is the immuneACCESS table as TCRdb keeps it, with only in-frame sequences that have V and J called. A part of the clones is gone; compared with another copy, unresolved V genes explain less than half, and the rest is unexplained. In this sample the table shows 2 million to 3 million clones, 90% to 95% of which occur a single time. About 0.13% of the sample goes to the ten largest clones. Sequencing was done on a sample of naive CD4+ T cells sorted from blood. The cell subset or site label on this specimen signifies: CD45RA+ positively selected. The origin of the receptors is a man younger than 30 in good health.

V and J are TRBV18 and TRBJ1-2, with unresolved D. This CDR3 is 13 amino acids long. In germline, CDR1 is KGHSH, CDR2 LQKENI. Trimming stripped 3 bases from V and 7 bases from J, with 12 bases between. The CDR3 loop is CASSPREAFGYTF. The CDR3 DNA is TGTGCCAGCTCACCTAGAGAGGCGTTTGGCTACACCTTC.

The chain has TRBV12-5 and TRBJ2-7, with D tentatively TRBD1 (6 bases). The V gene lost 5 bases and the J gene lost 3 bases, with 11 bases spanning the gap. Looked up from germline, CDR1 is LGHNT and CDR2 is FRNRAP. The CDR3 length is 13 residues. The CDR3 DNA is TGTGCTAGTGGTATACGGACAGTCTACGAGCAGTACTTC. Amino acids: CASGIRTVYEQYF.

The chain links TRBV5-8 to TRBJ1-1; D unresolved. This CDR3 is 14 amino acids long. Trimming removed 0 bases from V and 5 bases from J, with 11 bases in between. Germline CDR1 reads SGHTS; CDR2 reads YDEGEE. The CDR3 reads CASSLGSGRTEAFF. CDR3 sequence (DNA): TGTGCCAGCAGCTTGGGGTCAGGACGGACTGAAGCTTTCTTT.